This T cell receptor (beta chain) was identified during a study of T-cell reconstitution after alpha-beta-depleted transplantation in children. Unique molecular identifiers were incorporated into the prepared TCRbeta library. In TCRdb, the PCR reads were re-called with MiXCR into one record per CDR3 protein. Among 420,000 or so distinct CDR3 sequences listed, about a tenth were seen once. The sequence derives from a human donor who donated a stem cell graft to a child with acute myeloid leukemia. Specimen: PBMCs from the stem cell graft donor, collected from the stem cell graft.

The CDR3 spells CASSRIQGGSGRLGETQYF. CDR3 bases: TGCGCCAGCAGCCGAATACAGGGAGGGAGTGGGAGACTCGGAGAGACCCAGTACTTC. The V and J genes are TRBV4-1 and TRBJ2-5; D perhaps matches TRBD2 (7 bases). V was shortened by 4 bases and J by 4 bases, with 28 bases between the two germline ends. The V gene's germline CDR1 is MGHRA and CDR2 YSYEKL. The CDR3 runs 19 residues.